These 6 T cell receptor beta chains were all obtained from the same sample, sequenced in a study of lung T cells in sarcoidosis with Löfgren's syndrome. TCRdb analysed the reads with MiXCR anew, one entry per CDR3 protein. The sample comprises some 21,000 distinct CDR3 sequences, roughly 21% of which are singletons, and roughly 0.7% rests with the top ten. The sequenced sample consisted of CD4+ T cells from bronchoalveolar lavage. These receptors all come from a human donor with sarcoidosis (Löfgren's syndrome or another form), or a control subject (not recorded which).

Regarding this clonotype: A much larger clone differs by one base, so this may be a read error. The limits of the CDR3 on the DNA are not certain, so only TCRdb's listed CDR3 is given. This sequence joins TRBV20-1 and TRBJ1-4. Germline V gives CDR1 DFQATT, CDR2 SNEGSKA (reference sequence). 14 amino acids form the CDR3, both terminal residues included. The CDR3 here is CIVPVGSGNEKLLF.

Comment on this clonotype: Possible read error: a much larger clone is one base away. The V call is TRBV4-1, the J call TRBJ2-1; 12 positions agree with TRBD2. The CDR3 contains 18 residues. Losses at the gene ends were 1 base for V and 6 bases for J; bases not matched to a gene: 10. Germline V lookup: CDR1 MGHRA, CDR2 YSYEKL. Here the CDR3 reads CASSQGKLAGGTCNEQFF. CDR3 sequence (DNA): TGCGCCAGCAGCCAAGGCAAACTAGCGGGAGGAACCTGCAATGAGCAGTTCTTC.

The table lists this clonotype with many counts. The V gene is TRBV12-5, the J gene TRBJ2-2, with D tentatively TRBD1 or TRBD2 (5 bases each). The CDR3 sequence is 15 residues long. CDR1 is LGHNT and CDR2 is FRNRAP in the germline V gene. Trimming stripped 5 bases from V and 4 bases from J, with 14 bases between. The CDR3 sequence: CASGLESGLTGELFF. The DNA of the CDR3 is TGTGCTAGTGGTCTAGAATCGGGGCTCACCGGGGAGCTGTTTTTT.

Here the CDR3 reads CASSLRQENTEAFF. Here the CDR3 DNA reads TGTGCCAGCAGCTTAAGACAAGAGAACACTGAAGCTTTCTTT. The chain recombines TRBV5-4 with TRBJ1-1; D is unclear. Germline-derived CDR1 and CDR2 are SGHNT and YYREEE (reference sequence). Trimming stripped 2 bases from V and 1 base from J, with 9 bases between. The CDR3 spans 14 residues.

This clonotype was observed many times. The rearrangement links TRBV6-1 to TRBJ2-1, with no clear D. Germline V lookup: CDR1 MNHNS, CDR2 SASEGT. The CDR3 is 15 residues long. V was trimmed by 7 bases and J by 5 bases, leaving 18 bases between them. CDR3 region: CASTILPDQDNEQFF. In DNA form, the CDR3 reads TGTGCCAGCACCATACTACCAGACCAGGACAATGAGCAGTTCTTC.

This clonotype was found many times. The rearrangement uses TRBV3-1 and TRBJ2-1; D not certain. Between the trimmed V and J ends, which lost 1 base and 6 bases, there was a span of 4 bases. CDR1 is LGHDT and CDR2 is YNNKEL in the germline V gene (reference sequence). The CDR3 is 12 amino acids. The chain's CDR3 is CASSQVPNEQFF. CDR3 bases: TGTGCCAGCAGCCAAGTGCCCAATGAGCAGTTCTTC.